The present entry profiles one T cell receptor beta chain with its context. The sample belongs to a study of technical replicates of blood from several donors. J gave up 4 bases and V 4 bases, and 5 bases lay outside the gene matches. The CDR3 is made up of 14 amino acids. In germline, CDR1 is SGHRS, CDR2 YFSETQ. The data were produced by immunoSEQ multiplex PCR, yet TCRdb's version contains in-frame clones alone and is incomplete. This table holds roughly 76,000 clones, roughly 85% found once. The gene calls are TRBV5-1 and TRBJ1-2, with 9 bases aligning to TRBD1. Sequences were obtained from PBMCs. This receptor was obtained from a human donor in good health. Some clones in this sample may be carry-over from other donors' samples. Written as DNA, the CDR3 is TGCGCCAGCAGCCCACAGGGGGCTGGCTATGGCTACACCTTC. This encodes CASSPQGAGYGYTF.